This T cell receptor beta chain appears in the sequencing data of a study of blood T cell repertoires in COVID-19. On the study more broadly: Specimens from acute and convalescent COVID-19 originated in the United States, Italy and Spain.

The CDR3 length is 15 residues. Per germline, CDR1 SGHAT and CDR2 FQDESV (reference sequence). Losses at the gene ends were 5 bases for V and 6 bases for J; bases not matched to a gene: 11. Clones were read by immunoSEQ multiplex PCR, and TCRdb kept only the in-frame ones, dropping some. The sample has about 320,000 clones, roughly 89% seen once. The gene calls are TRBV11-1 and TRBJ2-7, with 9 bases identical to TRBD1. This TCR was recovered from a woman between 18 and 29 years old who had recovered from COVID-19. The material sequenced was PBMCs or T cells enriched from blood (not recorded which). This CDR3 reads CASSATRQGEGEQYF. CDR3 nucleotide sequence: TGTGCCAGCAGCGCAACGAGACAGGGGGAGGGCGAGCAGTACTTC.